A selection of T cell receptor beta chains follows, all from one sample in a study. TCRdb reprocessed the RT-PCR reads with MiXCR, giving one entry per CDR3 protein. Of hundreds of thousands of distinct CDR3 sequences listed, approximately 15% are singletons. The sequencing sample was made of memory CD4+ T cells from blood. All receptors derive from a female donor in good health, serving as a healthy control. The CDR3 runs from the conserved cysteine through the conserved F or W. The D gene is left open where the match is weak. Only some rows state a clone size, as once, few, many or a class for expanded clones.

clone size	D gene	V gene	J gene	CDR3 protein	CDR3 DNA
.	.	TRBV6-2/TRBV6-3	TRBJ1-1	CASRQPPGPEAFF	TGTGCCAGCAGACAACCCCCGGGGCCTGAAGCTTTCTTT
few	.	TRBV30	TRBJ1-5	CAWSELGGRNQPQHF	TGTGCCTGGAGTGAACTCGGGGGGAGAAATCAGCCCCAGCATTTT
.	TRBD1	TRBV28	TRBJ1-1	CASHDREEAFF	TGTGCCAGTCACGACAGGGAAGAAGCTTTCTTT
.	.	TRBV7-9	TRBJ1-3	CASSARGSGNTIYF	TGTGCCAGCAGCGCCCGGGGGTCCGGAAACACCATATATTTT
once	.	TRBV7-2	TRBJ1-3	CASSLDLSNTIYF	TGTGCCAGCAGCTTAGATTTATCAAACACCATATATTTT
many	.	TRBV20-1	TRBJ1-1	CSARLGGIGTEAFF	TGCAGTGCTAGATTAGGGGGGATTGGGACTGAAGCTTTCTTT
few	.	TRBV6-5	TRBJ1-5	CASSVTFVGDSNQPQHF	TGTGCCAGCAGCGTAACCTTCGTAGGGGATAGCAATCAGCCCCAGCATTTT
.	TRBD1	TRBV11-2	TRBJ2-3	CASSPRDRVDTQYF	TGTGCCAGCAGCCCCCGGGACAGGGTTGATACGCAGTATTTT
.	.	TRBV20-1	TRBJ1-5	CSARDRGGNQPQHF	TGCAGTGCTAGAGATCGAGGGGGTAATCAGCCCCAGCATTTT
.	.	TRBV27	TRBJ1-2	CASSPNMDLYGYTF	TGTGCCAGCAGCCCCAACATGGACCTCTACGGCTACACCTTC
many	.	TRBV29-1	TRBJ2-3	CSVPPAAGGTDTQYF	TGCAGCGTACCCCCAGCGGCGGGTGGAACAGATACGCAGTATTTT
few	.	TRBV5-1	TRBJ2-7	CASSLATQSSYEQYF	TGCGCCAGCAGCTTGGCTACTCAAAGCTCCTACGAGCAGTACTTC
few	.	TRBV20-1	TRBJ2-6	CSARTPAGTWLSGANVLTF	TGCAGTGCTAGGACCCCCGCGGGTACCTGGTTGTCTGGGGCCAACGTCCTGACTTTC
many	.	TRBV10-3	TRBJ2-5	CAISVPGPGETQYF	TGTGCCATCAGTGTACCAGGGCCTGGGGAGACCCAGTACTTC
few	.	TRBV3-1	TRBJ1-5	CASSHQGGNQPQHF	TGTGCCAGCAGCCACCAAGGGGGCAATCAGCCCCAGCATTTT
few	.	TRBV7-3	TRBJ2-3	CASSHRSADTQYF	TGTGCCAGCAGCCATCGGAGCGCAGATACGCAGTATTTT
many	TRBD2	TRBV9	TRBJ2-1	CASSAGRSYNEQFF	TGTGCCAGCAGCGCCGGGAGGTCTTACAATGAGCAGTTCTTC
.	TRBD2	TRBV5-1	TRBJ2-1	CASSLEPAGGLNEQFF	TGCGCCAGCAGCTTGGAACCCGCGGGGGGGCTGAATGAGCAGTTCTTC
few	TRBD1	TRBV24-1	TRBJ1-2	CATSDRQGAGYGYTF	TGTGCCACCAGTGACCGACAGGGGGCTGGCTATGGCTACACCTTC
.	.	TRBV7-2	TRBJ1-6	CASSPRQVADSPLHF	TGTGCCAGCAGCCCCCGACAGGTAGCGGATTCACCCCTCCACTTT
.	TRBD1	TRBV7-9	TRBJ1-1	CASIRGGTEAFF	TGTGCCAGCATCAGGGGGGGGACTGAAGCTTTCTTT
.	TRBD1	TRBV5-1	TRBJ1-3	CASSEDRGSSGNTIYF	TGCGCCAGCAGCGAGGACAGGGGGAGCTCTGGAAACACCATATATTTT
.	.	TRBV20-1	TRBJ2-7	CSARDPGARDEQYF	TGCAGTGCTAGAGATCCCGGGGCCCGCGACGAGCAGTACTTC
few	TRBD1	TRBV5-1	TRBJ2-1	CASRSGQGNDNEQFF	TGCGCCAGCAGATCGGGACAGGGGAACGACAATGAGCAGTTCTTC
.	.	TRBV7-2	TRBJ2-3	CASSPPPSTDTQYF	TGTGCCAGCAGCCCCCCCCCTAGCACAGATACGCAGTATTTT
many	TRBD1	TRBV27	TRBJ2-7	CASSRPGQGIYEQYF	TGTGCCAGCAGCCGTCCGGGACAGGGGATTTACGAGCAGTACTTC
few	.	TRBV5-1	TRBJ1-3	CASSSTNTGSGNTIYF	TGCGCCAGCAGCTCCACTAATACAGGGTCTGGAAACACCATATATTTT